The 27 T cell receptor beta chains reported below all come from one sample, sequenced in a study of cytomegalovirus exposure and HLA in healthy donors. Both 60 Vbeta primers and 13 Jbeta primers went into the PCR. The protocol was immunoSEQ multiplex PCR, while the TCRdb copy is restricted to in-frame clones and leaves out a portion. The sample has over 150,000 clones; about 83% are singletons. The sample comprised PBMCs. The receptors originated from a woman between 40 and 50 years old in good health and CMV-seronegative.

J is TRBJ1-2 and V is TRBV7-9; TRBD1 might be the D (6 bases). The V end lost 4 bases, the J end lost 0 bases, and 12 bases lay between the germline ends. Per the germline V gene, CDR1 is SEHNR and CDR2 is FQNEAQ (reference sequence). This CDR3 contains 15 residues. The CDR3 spells CASSSTGRANYGYTF. The CDR3, as DNA: TGTGCCAGCAGCTCCACAGGGAGAGCTAACTATGGCTACACCTTC. The whole variable domain, filled in from reference TRBV7-9 and TRBJ1-2, reads DTGVSQNPRHKITKRGQNVTFRCDPISEHNRLYWYRQTLGQGPEFLTYFQNEAQLEKSRLLSDRFSAERPKGSFSTLEIQRTEQGDSAMYLCASSSTGRANYGYTFGSGTRLTVV.

The chain links TRBV11-1 to TRBJ1-6, with 7 bases aligning to TRBD1. V lost 4 bases, J lost 8 bases, and 5 bases stayed unmatched. Germline V CDR1 and CDR2: SGHAT, FQDESV (reference sequence). CDR3 length: 14 residues. The CDR3 nucleotides read TGTGCCAGCAGCTGGGGACAGAGTGATTCACCCCTCCACTTT. It translates to CASSWGQSDSPLHF.

On this clone itself: Germline is not matched at one junction end, which may reflect a read error. This chain joins TRBV7-7 and TRBJ2-1; 14 nucleotides agree with TRBD2. The germline V gene encodes CDR1 SSHAT and CDR2 FNYEAQ (reference sequence). CDR3 size: 16 residues. DNA for the CDR3: TGTGCTAGCAGCTTAGGGACTAGCGGGAGCTACAATGAGCAGTTCTTC. Translated: CASSLGTSGSYNEQFF. Drawing the rest from reference TRBV7-7 and TRBJ2-1, the complete variable domain is GAGVSQSPRYKVTKRGQDVTLRCDPISSHATLYWYQQALGQGPEFLTYFNYEAQPDKSGLPSDRFSAERPEGSISTLTIQRTEQRDSAMYRCASSLGTSGSYNEQFFGPGTRLTVL.

V usage is TRBV6-6 and J usage is TRBJ2-2; a weak D match, TRBD1 (6 bases). The ends were cut back, 2 bases at V and 5 bases at J, with 12 bases in the middle. CDR1 and CDR2 from the germline V gene are MNHNY and SVGAGI (reference sequence). The CDR3 runs to 15 residues. CDR3 in amino acids: CASSYGAGVTGELFF. The CDR3 DNA sequence: TGTGCCAGCAGTTACGGGGCAGGGGTAACCGGGGAGCTGTTTTTT.

The chain carries TRBV5-1 and TRBJ1-2, with TRBD1 identical over 7 bases. V lost 2 bases to trimming and J lost 5 bases; unmatched junction nucleotides: 9. The CDR3 spans 15 residues. Germline V CDR1 and CDR2: SGHRS, YFSETQ. CDR3 sequence reads: CASSLQGLAGYGYTF. CDR3 bases: TGCGCCAGCAGCTTACAGGGGCTAGCGGGTTATGGCTACACCTTC.

The chain recombines TRBV4-1 with TRBJ1-2; D perhaps matches TRBD1 (5 bases). The V and J ends lost 2 bases and 8 bases respectively, with 21 bases between them. From germline, CDR1 is MGHRA and CDR2 YSYEKL. There are 16 residues in the CDR3. CDR3 amino acids: CASSQQRGWGGGGYTF. The CDR3 region has the DNA TGCGCCAGCAGCCAACAACGGGGGTGGGGGGGAGGGGGCTACACCTTC.

V is TRBV5-1 and J is TRBJ1-1, with D possibly TRBD1 on 5 matching bases. V shed 9 bases and J shed 1 base, with 13 bases lying between them. The CDR3 spans 13 residues. CDR1 SGHRS and CDR2 YFSETQ come from the germline V gene. The CDR3 is CATKLGQNTEAFF. The CDR3 bases are TGCGCCACCAAATTAGGACAGAACACTGAAGCTTTCTTT.

CDR3 region: CAISESKSLGEQFF. The CDR3 DNA follows: TGTGCCATCAGTGAGTCGAAAAGTCTCGGGGAGCAGTTCTTC. The chain recombines TRBV10-3 with TRBJ2-1; D call uncertain. V lost 0 bases and J 10 bases, leaving 13 bases between the germline ends. The length of the CDR3 is 14 residues. CDR1 and CDR2 (germline): ENHRY, SYGVKD.

J is TRBJ1-2 and V is TRBV9; 7 nucleotides agree with TRBD1. From germline, CDR1 is SGDLS and CDR2 YYNGEE. CDR3 length equals 13 residues. The trim removed 4 bases at V and 8 bases at J, leaving 8 bases unmatched. DNA for the CDR3: TGTGCCAGCAGCCCCCGACAGGGTTACGGCTACACCTTC. It yields the protein CASSPRQGYGYTF.

V usage is TRBV5-4 and J usage is TRBJ1-4; TRBD1 aligns across 9 bases. The CDR3 spans 16 residues. Germline trimming cut 4 bases from V and 10 bases from J; bases unmatched to any gene: 14. Per the germline V gene, CDR1 is SGHNT and CDR2 is YYREEE (reference sequence). CDR3 DNA sequence: TGTGCCAGCAGCCGAATTACCGGGACAGGGAACGGAAAACTGTTTTTT. Amino acid sequence: CASSRITGTGNGKLFF.

The CDR3 DNA follows: TGTGCCAGCAGTTACTCTAGGTCGGGTGAGACTGAAGCTTTCTTT. Translated, it gives CASSYSRSGETEAFF. V is TRBV6-5 and J is TRBJ1-1, with no clear D. The V gene lost 0 bases and the J gene lost 5 bases, with 13 bases spanning the gap. Germline V gene lookup returns CDR1 MNHEY and CDR2 SVGAGI. The CDR3 is 15 amino acids.

This rearrangement joins TRBV5-1 to TRBJ1-1; the D gene is possibly TRBD1 (6 bases). The CDR3 totals 14 residues. The V gene's germline CDR1 is SGHRS and CDR2 YFSETQ. V gave up 4 bases and J gave up 5 bases, with 15 bases separating them. CDR3 DNA sequence: TGCGCCAGCAGCCCCCGGGGGGGCGAGACTGAAGCTTTCTTT. It specifies CASSPRGGETEAFF.

The J gene is TRBJ1-3, the V gene TRBV20-1; D is ambiguous. Germline V gives CDR1 DFQATT, CDR2 SNEGSKA (reference sequence). This CDR3 region has 11 residues. V was clipped by 7 bases and J by 3 bases, with 7 bases between them. In DNA form, the CDR3 reads TGCAGTGTGCCAGATGGAAACACCATATATTTT. Residues: CSVPDGNTIYF.

CDR3 coding DNA: TGTGCCAGCAGTTTGCTAGCGGTCACCTACAATGAGCAGTTCTTC. Its protein is CASSLLAVTYNEQFF. This chain connects TRBV11-2 to TRBJ2-1; the match to TRBD2 covers 7 bases. Germline V gives CDR1 SGHAT, CDR2 FQNNGV. J was trimmed by 2 bases and V by 6 bases; bases with no gene match: 7. This CDR3 has 15 residues.

The V gene is TRBV7-2, the J gene TRBJ1-6; tentative D call: TRBD1 (5 bases). Trimming removed 3 bases at V and 0 bases at J, with 15 bases between. The germline V gene encodes CDR1 SGHTA and CDR2 FQGNSA. The CDR3 extends over 18 amino acids. The CDR3, as DNA: TGTGCCAGCAGCTTTACGGACGGGGGAAGCTCCTATAATTCACCCCTCCACTTT. Translation gives CASSFTDGGSSYNSPLHF.

CDR3 residues: CASSETGPRGGGGTGELFF. The CDR3 DNA sequence: TGCGCCAGCAGCGAAACCGGGCCTAGAGGCGGGGGGGGCACCGGGGAGCTGTTTTTT. The rearrangement joins TRBV5-1 to TRBJ2-2; 9 positions match TRBD2. This CDR3 has 19 residues. The germline V gene encodes CDR1 SGHRS and CDR2 YFSETQ. V lost 4 bases to trimming and J lost 4 bases; unmatched junction nucleotides: 17.

CDR3 bases: TGCGCCAGCAGCCTCTCCGGGGAGCTGTTTTTT. It translates to CASSLSGELFF. The rearrangement links TRBV5-1 to TRBJ2-2; D call uncertain. The V end was cut by 4 bases, the J end by 6 bases, with 4 bases between. Germline V lookup: CDR1 SGHRS, CDR2 YFSETQ. CDR3 length: 11 amino acids.

This clone was observed a single time. The chain is built from TRBV9 and TRBJ1-1; 9 bases align to TRBD1. The germline gives CDR1 SGDLS, CDR2 YYNGEE. The trim removed 1 base at V and 5 bases at J, leaving 6 bases unmatched. The CDR3 covers 15 residues. The CDR3 DNA follows: TGTGCCAGCAGCGTAACAGGGGGCGCGGGGACTGAAGCTTTCTTT. It specifies CASSVTGGAGTEAFF.

This clone came up a few times. The chain joins TRBV18 to TRBJ1-4; D perhaps matches TRBD1 (6 bases). Germline V lookup: CDR1 KGHSH, CDR2 LQKENI. This CDR3 is built from 16 residues. V gave up 1 base and J gave up 7 bases, with 16 bases separating them. The CDR3 DNA reads as TGTGCCAGCTCACCACACGCGGGGGCAGGGGCTGAAAAACTGTTTTTT. Translation: CASSPHAGAGAEKLFF.

This clone was recorded once. The rearrangement uses TRBV27 and TRBJ1-2; D is unclear. V lost 5 bases to trimming and J lost 7 bases, with 17 bases between them. The CDR3 totals 14 residues. The V gene's germline CDR1 is MNHEY and CDR2 SMNVEV (reference sequence). DNA of the CDR3: TGTGCCAGCAGTCCCGGCGGAGGTGCCCTTGGCTACACCTTC. Translated, it gives CASSPGGGALGYTF.

The chain recombines TRBV5-1 with TRBJ2-5; possibly TRBD2 for D (5 bases). The CDR3 runs to 12 residues. The ends were cut back, 5 bases at V and 5 bases at J, with 10 bases in the middle. Germline values: CDR1 SGHRS, CDR2 YFSETQ. CDR3 sequence: CASSPSGETQYF. Here the CDR3 DNA reads TGCGCCAGCAGTCCCTCGGGGGAGACCCAGTACTTC.

This sequence joins TRBV27 and TRBJ1-1; 8 positions agree with TRBD1. Per the germline V gene, CDR1 is MNHEY and CDR2 is SMNVEV (reference sequence). J lost 1 base, V lost 6 bases, and 4 bases had no gene match. The CDR3 consists of 14 residues. CDR3 DNA: TGTGCCAGCAGATACAGGGGGGCGAACACTGAAGCTTTCTTT. Translation: CASRYRGANTEAFF.

In its sample, this clone was seen once. This chain uses TRBV27 with TRBJ2-2; TRBD1 matches at 9 bases. Germline loops: CDR1 MNHEY, CDR2 SMNVEV (reference sequence). The V gene end was trimmed by 4 bases and the J gene end by 1 base; junction bases not matched to a gene: 1. This CDR3 is 15 amino acids long. The CDR3 region has the DNA TGTGCCAGCAGTTCGGACAGGGGGAACACCGGGGAGCTGTTTTTT. This codes for CASSSDRGNTGELFF.

V gene TRBV30 combines with J gene TRBJ2-7; TRBD1 agrees at 7 bases. The V segment lost 4 bases and the J segment 12 bases; nucleotides outside the gene matches: 6. This CDR3 is 10 amino acids long. Germline CDR1 reads GTSNPN; CDR2 reads SVGIG (reference sequence). The CDR3 loop is CAWIRGQLYF. The CDR3 coding sequence is TGTGCCTGGATAAGGGGGCAGTTGTACTTC.

V gene TRBV7-9 combines with J gene TRBJ2-3; TRBD1 aligns across 7 bases. The trim removed 1 base at V and 2 bases at J, leaving 3 bases unmatched. Germline V gene sequence: CDR1 SEHNR, CDR2 FQNEAQ (reference sequence). This CDR3 contains 15 residues. The CDR3 sequence: CASSLGQGNTDTQYF. In nucleotides, the CDR3 is TGTGCCAGCAGCTTAGGACAGGGTAACACAGATACGCAGTATTTT.

V and J are TRBV6-5 and TRBJ2-7; tentatively, D is TRBD1 (8 bases). The CDR3 consists of 13 residues. Germline V gives CDR1 MNHEY, CDR2 SVGAGI. Trimming removed 10 bases at V and 3 bases at J, with 16 bases between. As DNA, the CDR3 is TGTGCCACACATCACAGGGGGGGCTACGAGCAGTACTTC. Its protein is CATHHRGGYEQYF.

Of note for this clone: Germline and junction disagree at one end, which may indicate a read error. The rearrangement uses TRBV6-1 and TRBJ1-3; D unclear. The length of the CDR3 is 14 residues. From germline, CDR1 is MNHNS and CDR2 SASEGT. The CDR3 region has the DNA TGTGCCAGCAGGGAAGGAGGGATTGGAAACACCATATATTTT. Translated: CASREGGIGNTIYF.